Following are 32 T cell receptor beta chains from one sample sequenced in a study of T cells in women clearing cervical HPV infection. The protocol was immunoSEQ multiplex PCR, while the TCRdb copy is restricted to in-frame clones and leaves out a portion. The sample table sets out 21,000 or so clones. The material sequenced was blood buffy coat. These receptors came from a woman aged 18-70 years with a cervical HPV16 infection that either progressed to CIN3+ or cleared (not recorded which).

On this clone itself: The sequenced fragment ends 3 residues before the CDR3 boundary, so the rest is inferred from the germline J gene. This chain links TRBV29-1 with TRBJ2-1; 7 bases are shared with TRBD2. Germline V gene lookup returns CDR1 SQVTM and CDR2 ANQGSEA. This CDR3 contains 14 residues. The junction had 11 bases not matched to a gene; V was cut back by 6 bases and J by 6 bases. CDR3 sequence: CSVDGLVWGNEQFF. Incomplete CDR3 DNA: TGCAGCGTGGACGGACTAGTTTGGGGCAATGAG.

Comment on this clone: The read terminates 3 residues ahead of where the CDR3 ends, so the germline J gene completes it. This chain links TRBV18 with TRBJ1-2; D is ambiguous. The CDR3 runs 16 residues. From germline, CDR1 is KGHSH and CDR2 LQKENI. CDR3 DNA (partial): TGTGCCAGCTCAGATCTACTAGCGGAAACCTACAATGAC. Protein sequence: CASSDLLAETYND. The complete CDR3 reads CASSDLLAETYNDYTF.

Notes on this clone: The sequence runs out 3 residues before the end of the CDR3; the remainder is reconstructed from the germline J gene. The gene calls are TRBV5-6 and TRBJ2-4; 8 nucleotides align to TRBD1. This CDR3 contains 15 residues. CDR1 is SGHDT, CDR2 YYEEEE, per germline. The covered CDR3 bases are TGTGCCAGCAGCTCACAGGGGGTGAAAGTCTATGGT. This codes for CASSSQGVKVYG. From start to end, the CDR3 is CASSSQGVKVYGQYF.

Remarks on this clone: With the read ending 3 residues before the CDR3 end, the germline J gene is used to fill in that end. The chain is built from TRBV2 and TRBJ2-5; TRBD1 agrees at 9 bases. CDR1 SNHLY and CDR2 FYNNEI come from the germline V gene. V was pared by 5 bases and J by 5 bases, with 6 bases of the junction left unmatched. The CDR3 has 14 residues. The sequenced part of the CDR3 DNA is TGTGCCAGCAGTACACAGGGGGCATCGGAGACC. Its protein product is CASSTQGASET. The whole CDR3 region reads CASSTQGASETQYF.

Comments on this clone: The read ends 3 residues before the CDR3 terminus; that terminus is restored from the germline J gene. V gene TRBV7-9 combines with J gene TRBJ2-5, with TRBD2 matching over 7 bases. The V and J ends lost 1 base and 2 bases, in that order; junction bases with no gene match: 1. Germline values: CDR1 SEHNR, CDR2 FQNEAQ (reference sequence). This CDR3 has 14 residues. Incomplete CDR3 DNA: TGTGCCAGCAGCTTAGTGGGGGGGCAAGAGACC. Translation: CASSLVGGQET. The full CDR3 sequence reads CASSLVGGQETQYF.

Worth noting for this clone: The read is 3 residues too short to cover the CDR3 end, so that end is filled in from the germline J gene. The V and J genes are TRBV6-2 or TRBV6-3 and TRBJ1-2; TRBD1 might be the D (6 bases). Germline CDR1 reads MNHEY; CDR2 reads SVGEGT. The CDR3 extends over 14 amino acids. The CDR3 region is CASSYWTDAYDYTF. CDR3 bases read: TGTGCCAGCAGTTACTGGACAGACGCCTACGAC.

Notes on this clone: The read is 3 residues too short to cover the CDR3 end, so that end is filled in from the germline J gene. The J gene is TRBJ2-1, the V gene TRBV14; D ambiguous. Trimming pared 4 bases from V and 5 bases from J, leaving 9 bases between. CDR3 length: 13 amino acids. The germline gives CDR1 SGHDN, CDR2 FVKESK. CDR3 amino acids: CASSPPVHNEQFF. The sequenced CDR3 bases are TGTGCCAGCAGCCCCCCTGTCCACAATGAG.

As regards this clone: The read finishes 3 residues shy of the CDR3 end, and the germline J gene is used to complete it. This same CDR3 is encoded by further DNA sequences in the sample. The chain has TRBV20-1 and TRBJ1-5, with TRBD1 identical over 10 bases. V was pared by 3 bases and J by 4 bases, with 9 bases of the junction left unmatched. CDR1 and CDR2 (germline): DFQATT, SNEGSKA (reference sequence). CDR3 length: 16 amino acids. This CDR3 reads CSASSGQGDSNQPQHF. The sequenced CDR3 bases are TGCAGTGCTAGTTCTGGACAGGGGGATTCTAATCAGCCC.

Concerning this clone: The sequence runs out 3 residues before the end of the CDR3; the remainder is reconstructed from the germline J gene. This chain connects TRBV7-2 to TRBJ2-5; D is unresolved. The germline V gene encodes CDR1 SGHTA and CDR2 FQGNSA. CDR3 size: 13 residues. V was trimmed by 1 base and J by 5 bases, leaving 8 bases between them. The CDR3 DNA, read in part, is TGTGCCAGCAGCTTAGTCACGGGTGAGACC. Its translation is CASSLVTGET. The whole CDR3 protein reads CASSLVTGETQYF.

As to this clone: The read falls 3 residues short of the CDR3 end, and the missing part is taken from the germline J gene. V gene TRBV28 combines with J gene TRBJ2-1, with D perhaps matching TRBD2 (6 bases). V lost 2 bases, J lost 3 bases, and 11 bases lay in between. The germline V gene has CDR1 MDHEN and CDR2 SYDVKM. This CDR3 has 15 amino acids. CDR3 DNA, as far as it was read: TGTGCCAGCAGTTTAGGGGGGACCGGCTACAATGAG. It specifies CASSLGGTGYNE. In full, the CDR3 reads CASSLGGTGYNEQFF.

In regard to this clone: The read ends 3 residues early relative to the CDR3; the germline J gene fills the gap. This chain uses TRBV4-1 with TRBJ1-2; D not certain. Trimming removed 0 bases at V and 1 base at J, with 12 bases between. The CDR3 is 16 residues long. The germline CDR1 and CDR2 sequences are MGHRA and YSYEKL. Incomplete CDR3 DNA: TGCGCCAGCAGCCAAGATGCGGTCGGACTTAACTATGGC. It translates to CASSQDAVGLNYG. The complete CDR3 protein is CASSQDAVGLNYGYTF.

Regarding this clone: The read stops 3 residues short of the end of the CDR3; the missing end is completed from the germline J gene. V is TRBV5-1 and J is TRBJ2-5; perhaps TRBD1 as D (6 bases). This CDR3 is built from 14 residues. Germline values: CDR1 SGHRS, CDR2 YFSETQ. V was pared by 0 bases and J by 5 bases, with 11 bases between. CDR3 DNA, as far as it was read: TGCGCCAGCAGCTTGGGTGGGGGCATGGAGACC. Its protein is CASSLGGGMET. The CDR3 in its entirety is CASSLGGGMETQYF.

As regards this clone: The sequence runs out 3 residues before the end of the CDR3; the remainder is reconstructed from the germline J gene. Other nucleotide sequences in the sample specify the same CDR3. The J gene is TRBJ1-3, the V gene TRBV20-1; 7 bases agree with TRBD1. CDR3 length: 14 residues. Germline V gene data show CDR1 as DFQATT and CDR2 as SNEGSKA (reference sequence). V shed 5 bases, J shed 0 bases, and the junction held 4 bases outside the gene matches. The CDR3 is CSAPQGSSGNTIYF. The covered CDR3 bases are TGCAGTGCTCCACAGGGGAGCTCTGGAAACACC.

About this clone itself: The read falls 3 residues short of the CDR3 end, and the missing part is taken from the germline J gene. The genes are TRBV20-1 and TRBJ2-1; 8 bases are a match to TRBD2. The germline gives CDR1 DFQATT, CDR2 SNEGSKA (reference sequence). The length of the CDR3 is 13 residues. V shed 5 bases and J 3 bases; nucleotides not matched to a gene: 3. CDR3 DNA, as far as it was read: TGCAGTGCTCGACTAGCGAACTACAATGAG. Amino acid sequence: CSARLANYNE. The full-length CDR3 reads as CSARLANYNEQFF.

Remarks on this clone: The read terminates 3 residues before the CDR3 end, so the remaining end is supplied by the germline J gene. This rearrangement joins TRBV30 to TRBJ2-4; TRBD1 aligns across 9 bases. Germline assignment: CDR1 GTSNPN and CDR2 SVGIG (reference sequence). The CDR3 spans 14 residues. The CDR3 here is CAWDLTGGGYGQYF. Incomplete CDR3 DNA: TGTGCCTGGGATCTAACAGGGGGCGGGTATGGT.

In regard to this clone: The read gets to within 3 residues of the CDR3 end, and the germline J gene fills in the rest. The chain links TRBV4-2 to TRBJ1-2; D is possibly TRBD1 (6 bases). This CDR3 comprises 16 residues. Germline V gene data show CDR1 as LGHNA and CDR2 as YNFKEQ. Trimming left V 3 bases short and J 6 bases short, with 20 bases between. CDR3 amino acids: CASSQDRGEGGDGYTF. The CDR3 DNA, read in part, is TGTGCCAGCAGCCAGGATAGGGGTGAAGGGGGGGATGGC.

About this clone itself: The read comes to an end 3 residues before the CDR3 does, leaving the germline J gene to fill in the end. The chain uses TRBV19 and TRBJ2-3; 8 bases line up with TRBD2. The CDR3 runs to 14 residues. CDR1 is LNHDA and CDR2 is SQIVND in the germline V gene (reference sequence). After removal of 7 bases from V and 2 bases from J, the junction contained 5 bases not matched to a gene. The CDR3 protein is CASNPGGSTDTQYF. The sequenced CDR3 bases are TGTGCCAGTAATCCGGGGGGGTCCACAGATACG. Variable domain in full (rest from reference TRBV19 and TRBJ2-3): DGGITQSPKYLFRKEGQNVTLSCEQNLNHDAMYWYRQDPGQGLRLIYYSQIVNDFQKGDIAEGYSVSREKKESFPLTVTSAQKNPTAFYLCASNPGGSTDTQYFGPGTRLTVL.

On this clone: The read terminates 3 residues ahead of where the CDR3 ends, so the germline J gene completes it. The chain recombines TRBV19 with TRBJ1-1; the match to TRBD1 covers 11 bases. Trimming at V came to 4 bases and at J to 6 bases, leaving 7 bases not matched to a gene. From germline, CDR1 is LNHDA and CDR2 SQIVND (reference sequence). The CDR3 is 15 amino acids. Partial CDR3 DNA: TGTGCCAGTAGTACGGACAGGGGGCGAGGGGCTGAA. Its translation is CASSTDRGRGAE. The CDR3 as a whole reads CASSTDRGRGAEAFF.

Of note for this clone: Coverage ceases 3 residues before the CDR3 finishes, and the germline J gene fills in the end. The J gene is TRBJ1-5, the V gene TRBV18; TRBD1 might be the D (5 bases). Trimming pared 2 bases from V and 0 bases from J, leaving 11 bases between. The CDR3 loop spans 16 amino acids. Germline V lookup: CDR1 KGHSH, CDR2 LQKENI. CDR3 DNA, as far as it was read: TGTGCCAGCTCACCAATCAGGGCCTATAGCAATCAGCCC. Its translation is CASSPIRAYSNQP. The whole CDR3 region reads CASSPIRAYSNQPQHF.

About this clone itself: The read stops 3 residues short of the end of the CDR3; the missing end is completed from the germline J gene. The chain employs TRBV20-1 and TRBJ2-5; D unclear. Germline CDR1 and CDR2: DFQATT and SNEGSKA (reference sequence). CDR3 size: 9 residues. Deletions cut 6 bases from V and 4 bases from J, with 3 bases between. The CDR3 sequence is CSAGETQYF. CDR3 DNA, as far as it was read: TGCAGTGCCGGAGAGACC.

The CDR3 is CASSQFTQGRETQYF. The DNA read from the CDR3 is TGTGCCAGCAGCCAGTTTACACAGGGAAGGGAGACG. This rearrangement joins TRBV7-2 to TRBJ2-3; perhaps TRBD1 as D (6 bases). The CDR3 end falls 3 residues outside the read, so it is completed with the germline J gene. There are 15 residues in the CDR3. Germline V CDR1 and CDR2: SGHTA, FQGNSA. Filled out from reference TRBV7-2 and TRBJ2-3, the complete variable domain reads GAGVSQSPSNKVTEKGKDVELRCDPISGHTALYWYRQSLGQGLEFLIYFQGNSAPDKSGLPSDRFSAERTGGSVSTLTIQRTQQEDSAVYLCASSQFTQGRETQYFGPGTRLTVL.

On this clone: The read stops 3 residues short of the end of the CDR3; the missing end is completed from the germline J gene. V usage is TRBV2 and J usage is TRBJ1-5, with D perhaps matching TRBD1 (5 bases). This CDR3 is built from 15 residues. Trimming removed 8 bases at V and 3 bases at J, with 17 bases between. Germline V CDR1 and CDR2: SNHLY, FYNNEI. The CDR3 loop is CASGGGRRVNQPQHF. CDR3 DNA, as far as it was read: TGTGCCAGCGGCGGGGGGAGACGGGTCAATCAGCCC.

On this clone itself: The CDR3 end falls 3 residues outside the read, so it is completed with the germline J gene. The chain has TRBV20-1 and TRBJ1-4; D is unclear. The CDR3 has 13 residues. Between the trimmed V and J ends, which lost 6 bases and 4 bases, there was a span of 12 bases. Germline V gene sequence: CDR1 DFQATT, CDR2 SNEGSKA (reference sequence). The CDR3 protein is CSARKGFNEKLFF. CDR3 bases read: TGCAGTGCCCGAAAGGGTTTTAATGAAAAA.

Turning to this clone: The CDR3 extends 3 residues past the end of the read, so its final part is completed from the germline J gene. The chain employs TRBV23-1 and TRBJ2-1; the match to TRBD2 covers 7 bases. TRBV23-1 is classed as an ORF, of uncertain function. The CDR3 runs 17 residues. V shed 3 bases and J 7 bases; nucleotides not matched to a gene: 15. The CDR3 sequence: CASSHPSLLATRNEQFF. CDR3 bases read: TGCGCCAGCAGTCACCCCTCCTTACTAGCGACTCGGAATGAG.

In regard to this clone: The read ends 3 residues shy of where the CDR3 ends; the end is completed using the germline J gene. This chain joins TRBV19 and TRBJ2-7, with a weak D call TRBD1 (6 bases). CDR1 is LNHDA and CDR2 is SQIVND in the germline V gene (reference sequence). V shed 5 bases and J shed 3 bases, with 11 bases lying between them. CDR3 length: 13 amino acids. The CDR3 is CASSPQGNYEQYF. The sequenced CDR3 bases are TGTGCCAGTAGTCCCCAGGGGAACTACGAG.

As regards this clone: The CDR3 end is not reached by the read, which stops 3 residues before it; the germline J gene fills it in. This sequence joins TRBV20-1 and TRBJ2-7; 9 bases are shared with TRBD1. Germline CDR1 is DFQATT and CDR2 is SNEGSKA (reference sequence). This CDR3 is 16 amino acids long. J gave up 0 bases and V 0 bases, and 6 bases lay outside the gene matches. The CDR3 bases that were read are TGCAGTGCTAGAGAAATGGACAGGGGCGTCTCCTACGAG. Translated, it gives CSAREMDRGVSYE. The whole CDR3 protein is CSAREMDRGVSYEQYF.

For this clone: The read ends 3 residues shy of where the CDR3 ends; the end is completed using the germline J gene. V is TRBV2 and J is TRBJ2-7, with 8 bases aligning to TRBD2. The V gene end was trimmed by 6 bases and the J gene end by 4 bases; junction bases not matched to a gene: 2. CDR3 length equals 12 residues. The V gene's germline CDR1 is SNHLY and CDR2 FYNNEI. Incomplete CDR3 DNA: TGTGCCAGCAGGGGACTAGTTTACGAG. Its translation: CASRGLVYE. The complete CDR3 sequence is CASRGLVYEQYF.

A remark on this clone: Read sequence stops 3 residues before the CDR3 end, and the germline J gene provides the missing end. This sequence joins TRBV29-1 and TRBJ2-2; 8 nucleotides align to TRBD1. CDR1 and CDR2 (germline): SQVTM, ANQGSEA. The CDR3 is made up of 11 amino acids. The CDR3 sequence is CSGVQGGKLFF. The part of the CDR3 DNA that was read is TGCAGCGGGGTACAGGGGGGAAAG.

On this clone itself: The observed sequence ends 3 residues before the CDR3 terminus, with the missing tail filled in from the germline J gene. The chain uses TRBV19 and TRBJ2-3; maybe TRBD2 (7 bases). Germline lookup yields CDR1 LNHDA and CDR2 SQIVND (reference sequence). The CDR3 contains 15 residues. The CDR3 bases that were read are TGTGCCAGTAGTGAAAGGGGGACTATGCGGGAGACG. Translation: CASSERGTMRET. The entire CDR3 reads CASSERGTMRETQYF.

With respect to this clone: The CDR3 end is not reached by the read, which stops 3 residues before it; the germline J gene fills it in. V and J are TRBV12-3 or TRBV12-4 and TRBJ2-2, with no clear D. V was clipped by 5 bases and J by 9 bases, with 7 bases between them. The CDR3 covers 11 residues. CDR3 DNA, as far as it was read: TGTGCCAGCAGTCCACAATGGGAG. Protein sequence: CASSPQWE. The full CDR3 protein is CASSPQWELFF.

Details on this clone: The CDR3 extends 3 residues past the end of the read, so its final part is completed from the germline J gene. V is TRBV11-3 and J is TRBJ2-2; D uncertain. Trimming pared 2 bases from V and 0 bases from J, leaving 7 bases between. This CDR3 contains 15 residues. Germline CDR1 and CDR2: SGHNT and YENEEA. CDR3 bases read: TGTGCCAGCAGCTTAAGAACTTCGAACACCGGGGAG. Translating it yields CASSLRTSNTGE. The entire CDR3 is CASSLRTSNTGELFF.

About this clone itself: Read data end 3 residues before the CDR3 end; the end is taken from the germline J gene. This sequence joins TRBV11-2 and TRBJ2-7, with D tentatively TRBD1 (6 bases). Germline V gene data show CDR1 as SGHAT and CDR2 as FQNNGV. The CDR3 totals 13 residues. V was pared by 4 bases and J by 3 bases, with 10 bases between. CDR3 DNA (partial): TGTGCCAGCAGCTCTCGACAGGACTACGAG. Translating it yields CASSSRQDYE. The complete CDR3 protein is CASSSRQDYEQYF.